The 14 T cell receptor beta chains listed next were all sequenced from one sample in a study of cytomegalovirus exposure and HLA in healthy donors. PCR primers comprised 60 Vbeta and 13 Jbeta primers. Produced via immunoSEQ multiplex PCR; TCRdb's table is partial and in-frame only. The repertoire holds approximately 150,000 clones, with around 75% as singletons. Sequencing was carried out using PBMCs. The receptors were sampled from a female donor in good health and CMV-seronegative.

This rearrangement joins TRBV5-1 to TRBJ2-7; 7 bases line up with TRBD1. Trimming took 3 bases from V and 2 from J; bases not matched to a gene: 5. Per the germline V gene, CDR1 is SGHRS and CDR2 is YFSETQ. The CDR3 loop spans 14 amino acids. The DNA of the CDR3 is TGCGCCAGCAGCTCGGGACAGAGTACCTACGAGCAGTACTTC. It codes for CASSSGQSTYEQYF.

A word on this clone: At one boundary the junction diverges from the germline segment, which might be a read error. The CDR3 is CASSSQGASNTGELFF. The CDR3 region has the DNA TGTGCTAGCAGCTCACAGGGGGCCTCGAACACCGGGGAGCTGTTTTTT. V gene TRBV7-7 combines with J gene TRBJ2-2; TRBD1 agrees at 9 bases. The CDR3 extends over 16 amino acids. Germline V lookup: CDR1 SSHAT, CDR2 FNYEAQ (reference sequence).

The V call is TRBV19, the J call TRBJ2-5; D is possibly TRBD2 (5 bases). This CDR3 region has 16 residues. Germline V CDR1 and CDR2: LNHDA, SQIVND (reference sequence). Trimming pared 6 bases from V and 5 bases from J, leaving 22 bases between. As DNA, the CDR3 is TGTGCCAGTAGGACTACCAGAGGAAGTGAAGGGGAGACCCAGTACTTC. Translated: CASRTTRGSEGETQYF. Drawing the rest from reference TRBV19 and TRBJ2-5, the complete variable domain is DGGITQSPKYLFRKEGQNVTLSCEQNLNHDAMYWYRQDPGQGLRLIYYSQIVNDFQKGDIAEGYSVSREKKESFPLTVTSAQKNPTAFYLCASRTTRGSEGETQYFGPGTRLLVL.

The chain is built from TRBV7-9 and TRBJ2-1; 10 bases are a match to TRBD2. Germline V lookup: CDR1 SEHNR, CDR2 FQNEAQ (reference sequence). The CDR3 length is 16 residues. J was trimmed by 5 bases and V by 4 bases; bases with no gene match: 8. The CDR3 here is CASSSKAGGLHNEQFF. CDR3 nucleotides: TGTGCCAGCAGCTCCAAAGCGGGGGGGCTCCACAATGAGCAGTTCTTC.

The chain links TRBV13 to TRBJ2-7, with 11 bases matching TRBD1. This CDR3 is 14 amino acids long. Germline V gene sequence: CDR1 PRHDT, CDR2 FYEKMQ (reference sequence). Losses at the gene ends were 5 bases for V and 5 bases for J; bases not matched to a gene: 5. CDR3 sequence: CASSLGTGGDEQYF. The CDR3 nucleotides read TGTGCCAGCAGCCTCGGGACAGGGGGAGACGAGCAGTACTTC.

This clone has just a few counts. The J gene is TRBJ1-2, the V gene TRBV18, with TRBD1 identical over 7 bases. CDR3 length: 16 residues. Germline-derived CDR1 and CDR2 are KGHSH and LQKENI. V shed 3 bases, J shed 4 bases, and the junction held 11 bases outside the gene matches. The CDR3: CASSPQEGADSYGYTF. DNA for the CDR3: TGTGCCAGCTCACCTCAAGAGGGGGCGGATAGCTATGGCTACACCTTC. The whole variable domain, filled in from reference TRBV18 and TRBJ1-2, reads NAGVMQNPRHLVRRRGQEARLRCSPMKGHSHVYWYRQLPEEGLKFMVYLQKENIIDESGMPKERFSAEFPKEGPSILRIQQVVRGDSAAYFCASSPQEGADSYGYTFGSGTRLTVV.

V gene TRBV4-3 combines with J gene TRBJ1-6; 10 nucleotides agree with TRBD1. The V gene's germline CDR1 is LGHNA and CDR2 YSLEER. CDR3 size: 16 residues. V lost 4 bases to trimming and J lost 7 bases; unmatched junction nucleotides: 7. The CDR3 DNA reads TGCGCCAGCAGCCGGGACCGGGACAGGGGAAATTCACCCCTCCACTTT. Translated: CASSRDRDRGNSPLHF.

The chain employs TRBV10-2 and TRBJ1-1; D is unresolved. V dropped 9 bases and J dropped 5 bases, with 13 bases sitting between them. Germline lookup yields CDR1 WSHSY and CDR2 SAAADI. This CDR3 spans 12 amino acids. The CDR3: CASRPAGTEAFF. The DNA of the CDR3 is TGCGCCAGTCGACCGGCCGGGACTGAAGCTTTCTTT.

This clone was seen more than once but under ten times. The chain uses TRBV7-2 and TRBJ2-5, with a tentative D call TRBD2 (5 bases). Trimming took off 5 bases at V and 1 base at J, with 11 bases between the two ends. The CDR3 has 14 amino acids. Germline values: CDR1 SGHTA, CDR2 FQGNSA. The CDR3 region has the DNA TGTGCCAGCAGCCTTGCCGCGGGCCAAGAGACCCAGTACTTC. As protein: CASSLAAGQETQYF.

The rearrangement links TRBV28 to TRBJ1-4, with a weak D call TRBD1 (6 bases). Germline assignment: CDR1 MDHEN and CDR2 SYDVKM. Trimming removed 7 bases at V and 11 bases at J, with 20 bases between. The CDR3 loop spans 14 amino acids. CDR3 region: CASTLAGGGYKLFF. CDR3 in DNA: TGTGCCAGCACCCTGGCGGGAGGGGGGTATAAACTGTTTTTT.

J is TRBJ2-3 and V is TRBV6-6; TRBD1 is a possible D gene (6 bases). This CDR3 comprises 15 residues. V shed 2 bases and J shed 1 base, with 10 bases lying between them. The germline V gene has CDR1 MNHNY and CDR2 SVGAGI (reference sequence). The CDR3: CASSYADRRTDTQYF. The CDR3, as DNA: TGTGCCAGCAGTTACGCGGACAGACGCACAGATACGCAGTATTTT.

This chain joins TRBV28 and TRBJ1-5; 9 bases match TRBD1. The CDR3 spans 16 residues. The ends lost 7 bases at V and 4 bases at J; junction bases unmatched: 11. Germline lookup yields CDR1 MDHEN and CDR2 SYDVKM. The CDR3 DNA reads TGTGCCAGCACCTTGGCCCGGGGACAGGGTAATCAGCCCCAGCATTTT. Translated, it gives CASTLARGQGNQPQHF.

J is TRBJ1-2 and V is TRBV4-3; tentative D call: TRBD1 (6 bases). Germline V gives CDR1 LGHNA, CDR2 YSLEER. V lost 1 base to trimming and J lost 8 bases, with 20 bases between them. The CDR3 spans 16 residues. This CDR3 reads CASSQGPGGSRGGYTF. The CDR3 DNA follows: TGCGCCAGCAGCCAAGGGCCTGGTGGGTCCAGGGGAGGCTACACCTTC.

The chain recombines TRBV7-3 with TRBJ2-5, with D hard to call. Germline V gene sequence: CDR1 SGHTA, CDR2 FQGTGA. V was trimmed by 4 bases and J by 3 bases, leaving 9 bases between them. This CDR3 is built from 13 residues. The CDR3 sequence: CASSSRGEETQYF. The CDR3 region has the DNA TGTGCCAGCAGCTCACGTGGAGAAGAGACCCAGTACTTC.